This note documents a single T cell receptor (beta chain) sequence. These data come from a study of blood T cell repertoires in COVID-19. Study-level information: Collection of acute and convalescent COVID-19 samples took place in the United States, Italy and Spain. T cells, B-cell-depleted T cells, or PBMCs supplied cDNA or gDNA.

The protocol was immunoSEQ multiplex PCR, while the TCRdb copy is restricted to in-frame clones and leaves out a portion. The sample records 85,000 to 95,000 clones, roughly nine tenths being singletons. This CDR3 spans 12 amino acids. V gave up 5 bases and J gave up 6 bases, with 6 bases separating them. The germline V gene encodes CDR1 KGHDR and CDR2 SFDVKD. The sequenced sample was peripheral blood. This TCR came from a woman aged 80 or over with active COVID-19. V usage is TRBV24-1 and J usage is TRBJ2-2; D uncertain. The CDR3 DNA is TGTGCCACCAGTGGTAATCCCGGGGAGCTGTTTTTT. It yields the protein CATSGNPGELFF.